This T cell receptor (beta chain) stems from a study of vaccination effects on CD4 cells after COVID-19. Notes on the study in general: Vaccine-induced clones in healthy vaccinees cross-reacted with common cold coronaviruses in only 1 of 255 cases.

Before sequencing took place, the ViraFEST assay used viral peptide pools to expand antigen-specific CD4+ T cells. Investigators separated out CD4+ T cells once around 10 days of culture had passed. Two-dose vaccination with either BNT162b2 or mRNA-1273 was given to the participants. In culture with approximately 9.5 IU/ml IL-2 and about 10 ug/ml peptides, PBMC were grown at 1.5 million to 2 million per well. On days 3 and 7, fresh IL-2 medium replaced half the medium. Sequenced by immunoSEQ multiplex PCR; TCRdb stores in-frame clones only, minus some. The sample records tens of thousands of clones, approximately 78% being singletons. Trimming pared 3 bases from V and 1 base from J, leaving 9 bases between. CDR3 length: 14 residues. Germline lookup yields CDR1 MGHRA and CDR2 YSYEKL. In regard to this clone: What it recognizes is unknown.

Specimen: CD4+ T cells from PBMCs cultured with HCoV-OC43 spike peptides, collected after COVID-19 vaccination. Described subset: HCoV-OC43 spike overlapping peptide pool stimulation. The gene calls are TRBV4-1 and TRBJ1-1, with D tentatively TRBD1 (5 bases). This clonotype was sampled from a human donor who received a COVID-19 vaccine. The CDR3 region has the DNA TGCGCCAGCAGCCATGTCGACAGGAACACTGAAGCTTTCTTT. Protein sequence: CASSHVDRNTEAFF.